What follows are 5 T cell receptor beta chains derived from one specimen sequenced in a study of molecular identifiers for immune sequencing clone quantification. In TCRdb, the PCR reads were re-called with MiXCR into one record per CDR3 protein. The repertoire includes roughly 10,000 distinct CDR3 sequences, around a fifth of them detected once, and around 1.8% sits in the top ten. Sequencing was performed on naive CD8+ T cells from blood, with Jurkat cell RNA spiked in. The subset: FACS-sorted CD8+CD4-CCR7+CD45RA+ naive T cells. These receptors were collected from a human donor in good health. Some libraries in this study had Jurkat cell RNA spiked in.

The chain links TRBV5-1 to TRBJ2-1, with 9 bases identical to TRBD1. The CDR3 totals 15 residues. V shed 4 bases, J shed 5 bases, and the junction held 7 bases outside the gene matches. The germline V gene has CDR1 SGHRS and CDR2 YFSETQ. Written as DNA, the CDR3 is TGCGCCAGCAGCGCATGGACAGGGGTAAACAATGAGCAGTTCTTC. This encodes CASSAWTGVNNEQFF.

This clonotype ranks as medium-sized. The chain carries TRBV7-9 and TRBJ2-7, with D possibly TRBD1 on 6 matching bases. Trimming removed 5 bases from V and 2 bases from J, with 16 bases in between. The germline V gene has CDR1 SEHNR and CDR2 FQNEAQ (reference sequence). The CDR3 spans 15 residues. Here the CDR3 DNA reads TGTGCCAGCAGCGATCCGGGACACCGACCCTACGAGCAGTACTTC. It translates to CASSDPGHRPYEQYF.

This clonotype was counted between two and nine times. The chain is built from TRBV2 and TRBJ2-2; 13 nucleotides agree with TRBD2. The V gene end was trimmed by 2 bases and the J gene end by 1 base; junction bases not matched to a gene: 4. Per germline, CDR1 SNHLY and CDR2 FYNNEI. The CDR3 contains 18 residues. Here the CDR3 reads CASSESGTSGENTGELFF. The CDR3 DNA reads as TGTGCCAGCAGTGAATCCGGGACTAGCGGGGAGAACACCGGGGAGCTGTTTTTT.

This clonotype was picked up many times. The J gene is TRBJ1-1, the V gene TRBV5-1, with D unresolved. Trimming stripped 1 base from V and 1 base from J, with 5 bases between. The CDR3 extends over 13 amino acids. The germline V gene has CDR1 SGHRS and CDR2 YFSETQ. The DNA for the CDR3 is TGCGCCAGCAGCTTGCGTAGGAACACTGAAGCTTTCTTT. Translated, it gives CASSLRRNTEAFF.

Note on this clonotype: A read error may be the cause here, since a much bigger clone is one base away. The J gene is TRBJ1-6, the V gene TRBV20-1; TRBD1 agrees at 9 bases. Germline-derived CDR1 and CDR2 are DFQATT and SNEGSKA (reference sequence). CDR3 length equals 18 residues. DNA of the CDR3: TGCAGTGCTAGAGTTGGGGACAGGGAAAAGGGGACCAATTCACCCCACCACTTT. It yields the protein CSARVGDREKGTNSPHHF.